This T cell receptor (beta chain) was profiled in a study of beta chain features in type 1 diabetes. Background on the study: What patients shared with healthy donors was a similar profile of age, gender and cell yields. Sorted cells examined across all samples numbered 95 million to 120 million. Regarding the study as a whole: Shorter templates may be favored by PCR, equally so in patients and controls. Patients' naive, central memory and Treg TCRB repertoires seemed closer to one another than those of healthy donors. Patients with Type 1 diabetes showed moderately but significantly shorter TCRB CDR3s in all four CD4+ subsets.

About this clone: Its cognate antigen is unknown.

Germline CDR1 reads MNHEY; CDR2 reads SMNVEV (reference sequence). V lost 4 bases and J lost 0; bases outside the gene matches: 8. CDR3 length: 18 residues. The authors reverse transcribed all of the isolated RNA, so sequencing captured expressed TCRB transcripts. TCRdb's copy holds only in-frame clones and misses some; the assay was immunoSEQ multiplex PCR. The data contain approximately 730,000 clones, around an eighth of them singletons. The sample comprised naive CD4+ T cells from blood. The sequence derives from a man between 18 and 35 years old with type 1 diabetes. V usage is TRBV27 and J usage is TRBJ2-6; 8 bases fit TRBD1. CDR3 DNA: TGTGCCAGCAGTTCCCGGACAGGGACTTACTCTGGGGCCAACGTCCTGACTTTC. It yields the protein CASSSRTGTYSGANVLTF. Together with reference TRBV27 and TRBJ2-6, the CDR3 gives the full variable domain: EAQVTQNPRYLITVTGKKLTVTCSQNMNHEYMSWYRQDPGLGLRQIYYSMNVEVTDKGDVPEGYKVSRKEKRNFPLILESPSPNQTSLYFCASSSRTGTYSGANVLTFGAGSRLTVL.